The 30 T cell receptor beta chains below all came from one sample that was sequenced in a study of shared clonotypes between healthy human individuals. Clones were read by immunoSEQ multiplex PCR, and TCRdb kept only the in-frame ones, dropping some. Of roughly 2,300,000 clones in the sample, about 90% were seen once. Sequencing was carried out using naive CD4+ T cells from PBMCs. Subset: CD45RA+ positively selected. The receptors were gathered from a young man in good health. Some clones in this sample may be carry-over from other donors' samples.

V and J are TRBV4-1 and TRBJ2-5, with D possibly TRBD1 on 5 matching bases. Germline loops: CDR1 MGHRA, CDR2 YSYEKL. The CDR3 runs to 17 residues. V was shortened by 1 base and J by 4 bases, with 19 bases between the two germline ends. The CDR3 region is CASSQVGRVGSRETQYF. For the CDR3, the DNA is TGCGCCAGCAGCCAAGTGGGCAGGGTCGGGTCTAGAGAGACCCAGTACTTC.

The chain's CDR3 is CASSSRDSYGYTF. The CDR3 DNA follows: TGTGCCAGCAGTTCACGGGACAGCTATGGCTACACCTTC. J is TRBJ1-2 and V is TRBV28; 7 nucleotides line up with TRBD1. The CDR3 consists of 13 residues. The germline V gene encodes CDR1 MDHEN and CDR2 SYDVKM. V lost 4 bases and J lost 4; bases outside the gene matches: 3.

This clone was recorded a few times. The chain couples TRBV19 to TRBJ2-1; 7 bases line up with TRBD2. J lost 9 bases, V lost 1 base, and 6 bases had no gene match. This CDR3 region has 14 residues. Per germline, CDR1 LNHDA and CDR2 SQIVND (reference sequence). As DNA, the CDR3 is TGTGCCAGTAGTATAGTGGGGAGGGGCGGTGAGCAGTTCTTC. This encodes CASSIVGRGGEQFF.

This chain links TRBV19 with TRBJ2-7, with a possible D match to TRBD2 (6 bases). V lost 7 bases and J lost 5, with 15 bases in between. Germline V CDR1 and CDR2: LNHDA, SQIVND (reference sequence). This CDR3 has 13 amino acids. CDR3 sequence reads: CASKGLSGDEQYF. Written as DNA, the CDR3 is TGTGCCAGTAAGGGGTTGTCGGGAGACGAGCAGTACTTC.

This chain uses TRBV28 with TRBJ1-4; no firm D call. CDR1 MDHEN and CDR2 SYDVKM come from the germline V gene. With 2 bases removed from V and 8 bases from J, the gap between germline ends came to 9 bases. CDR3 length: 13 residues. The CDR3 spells CASSLVQVEKLFF. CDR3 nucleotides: TGTGCCAGCAGTTTAGTCCAGGTCGAAAAACTGTTTTTT.

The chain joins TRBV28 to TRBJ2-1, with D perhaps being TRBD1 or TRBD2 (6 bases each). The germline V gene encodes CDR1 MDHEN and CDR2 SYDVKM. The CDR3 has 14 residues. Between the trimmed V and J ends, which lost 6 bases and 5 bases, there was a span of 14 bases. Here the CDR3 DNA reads TGTGCCAGCAGACTCCCGGGGGCACACAATGAGCAGTTCTTC. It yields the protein CASRLPGAHNEQFF. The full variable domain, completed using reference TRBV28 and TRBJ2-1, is DVKVTQSSRYLVKRTGEKVFLECVQDMDHENMFWYRQDPGLGLRLIYFSYDVKMKEKGDIPEGYSVSREKKERFSLILESASTNQTSMYLCASRLPGAHNEQFFGPGTRLTVL.

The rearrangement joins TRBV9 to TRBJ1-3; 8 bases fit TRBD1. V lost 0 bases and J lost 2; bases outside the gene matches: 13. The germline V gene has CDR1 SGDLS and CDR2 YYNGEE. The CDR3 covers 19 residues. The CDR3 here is CASSVDGDRGFITGNTIYF. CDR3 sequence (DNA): TGTGCCAGCAGCGTAGATGGTGACAGGGGTTTCATCACTGGAAACACCATATATTTT. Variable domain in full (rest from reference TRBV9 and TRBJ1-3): DSGVTQTPKHLITATGQRVTLRCSPRSGDLSVYWYQQSLDQGLQFLIQYYNGEERAKGNILERFSAQQFPDLHSELNLSSLELGDSALYFCASSVDGDRGFITGNTIYFGEGSWLTVV.

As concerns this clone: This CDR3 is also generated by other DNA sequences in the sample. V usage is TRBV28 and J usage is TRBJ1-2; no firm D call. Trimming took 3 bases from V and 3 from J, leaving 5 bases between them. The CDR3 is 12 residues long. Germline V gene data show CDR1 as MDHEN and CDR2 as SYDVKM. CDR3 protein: CASSFRDYGYTF. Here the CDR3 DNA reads TGTGCCAGCAGTTTTAGAGACTATGGCTACACCTTC.

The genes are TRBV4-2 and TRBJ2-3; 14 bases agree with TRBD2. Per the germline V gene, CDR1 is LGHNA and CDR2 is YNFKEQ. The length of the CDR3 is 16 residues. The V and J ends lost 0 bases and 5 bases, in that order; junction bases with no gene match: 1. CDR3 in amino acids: CASSQEGLAGVDTQYF. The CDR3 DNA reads TGTGCCAGCAGCCAAGAGGGACTAGCGGGAGTAGATACGCAGTATTTT.

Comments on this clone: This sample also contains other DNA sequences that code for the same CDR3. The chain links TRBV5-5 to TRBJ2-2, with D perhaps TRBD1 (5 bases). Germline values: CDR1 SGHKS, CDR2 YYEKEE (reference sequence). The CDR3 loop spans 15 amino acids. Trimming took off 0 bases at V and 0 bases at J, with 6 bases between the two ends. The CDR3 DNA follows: TGTGCCAGCAGCTTGGGACAGCCGAACACCGGGGAGCTGTTTTTT. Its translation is CASSLGQPNTGELFF.

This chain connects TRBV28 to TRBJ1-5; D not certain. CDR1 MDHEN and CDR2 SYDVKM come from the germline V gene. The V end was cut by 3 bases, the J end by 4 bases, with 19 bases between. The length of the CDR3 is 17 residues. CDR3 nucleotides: TGTGCCAGCAGTTTTGTCCGGGGTGGGTTTTCAAATCAGCCCCAGCATTTT. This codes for CASSFVRGGFSNQPQHF.

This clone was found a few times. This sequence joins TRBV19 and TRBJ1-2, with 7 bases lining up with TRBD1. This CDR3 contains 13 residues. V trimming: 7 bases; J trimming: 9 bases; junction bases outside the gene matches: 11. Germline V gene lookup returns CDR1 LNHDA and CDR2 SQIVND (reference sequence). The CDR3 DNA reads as TGTGCCAGTAACCCGGGGACAGCGAGGAGCTACACCTTC. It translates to CASNPGTARSYTF.

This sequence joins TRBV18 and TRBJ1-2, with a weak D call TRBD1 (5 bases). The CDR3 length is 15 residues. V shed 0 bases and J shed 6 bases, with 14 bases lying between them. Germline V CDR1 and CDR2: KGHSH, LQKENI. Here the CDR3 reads CASSPPSTGVNGYTF. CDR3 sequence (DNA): TGTGCCAGCTCACCACCTTCGACGGGGGTGAATGGCTACACCTTC.

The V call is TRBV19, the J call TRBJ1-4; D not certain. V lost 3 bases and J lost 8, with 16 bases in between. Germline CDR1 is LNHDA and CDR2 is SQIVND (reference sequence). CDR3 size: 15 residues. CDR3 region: CASSIRLSGSEKLFF. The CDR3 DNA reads TGTGCCAGTAGTATTCGACTTTCTGGAAGCGAAAAACTGTTTTTT.

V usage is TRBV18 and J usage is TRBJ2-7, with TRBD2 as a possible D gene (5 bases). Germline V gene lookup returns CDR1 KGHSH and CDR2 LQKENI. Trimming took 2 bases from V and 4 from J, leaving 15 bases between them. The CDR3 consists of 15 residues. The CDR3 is CASSPVPGTGYEQYF. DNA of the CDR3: TGTGCCAGCTCACCAGTGCCAGGAACGGGGTACGAGCAGTACTTC.

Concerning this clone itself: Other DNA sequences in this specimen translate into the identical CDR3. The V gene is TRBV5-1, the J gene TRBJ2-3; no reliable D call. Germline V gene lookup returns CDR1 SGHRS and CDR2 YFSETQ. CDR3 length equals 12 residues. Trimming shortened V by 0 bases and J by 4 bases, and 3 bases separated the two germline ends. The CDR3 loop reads CASSLAADTQYF. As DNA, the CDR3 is TGCGCCAGCAGCTTGGCAGCAGATACGCAGTATTTT.

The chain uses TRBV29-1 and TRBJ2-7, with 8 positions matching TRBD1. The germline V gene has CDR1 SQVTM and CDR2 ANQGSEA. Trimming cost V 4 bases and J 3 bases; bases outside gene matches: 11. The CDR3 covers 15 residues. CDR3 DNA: TGCAGCGTTGGGGGCCGGACAGGGAAAGTCTACGAGCAGTACTTC. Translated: CSVGGRTGKVYEQYF.

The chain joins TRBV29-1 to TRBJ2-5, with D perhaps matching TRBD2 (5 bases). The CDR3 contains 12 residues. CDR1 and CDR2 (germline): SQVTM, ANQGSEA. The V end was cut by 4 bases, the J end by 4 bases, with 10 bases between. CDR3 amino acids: CSVATAGETQYF. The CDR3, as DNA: TGCAGCGTTGCTACGGCGGGAGAGACCCAGTACTTC.

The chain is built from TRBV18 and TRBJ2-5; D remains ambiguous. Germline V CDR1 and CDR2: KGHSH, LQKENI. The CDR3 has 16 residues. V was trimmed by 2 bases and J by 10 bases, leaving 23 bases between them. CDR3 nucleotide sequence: TGTGCCAGCTCACCAAAAACTGCATCCCCCCAAACAGACCAGTACTTC. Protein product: CASSPKTASPQTDQYF.

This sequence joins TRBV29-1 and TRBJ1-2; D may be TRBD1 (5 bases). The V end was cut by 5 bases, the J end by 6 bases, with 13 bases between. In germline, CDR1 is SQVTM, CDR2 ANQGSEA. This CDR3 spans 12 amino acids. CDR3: CSVPGLDDGYTF. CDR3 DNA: TGCAGCGTTCCAGGGTTGGACGATGGCTACACCTTC.

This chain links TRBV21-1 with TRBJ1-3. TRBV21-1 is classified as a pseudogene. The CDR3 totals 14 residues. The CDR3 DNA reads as TGTGCCAGCAGCAAACCACGGGTCGGAAACACCATATATTTT. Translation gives CASSKPRVGNTIYF.

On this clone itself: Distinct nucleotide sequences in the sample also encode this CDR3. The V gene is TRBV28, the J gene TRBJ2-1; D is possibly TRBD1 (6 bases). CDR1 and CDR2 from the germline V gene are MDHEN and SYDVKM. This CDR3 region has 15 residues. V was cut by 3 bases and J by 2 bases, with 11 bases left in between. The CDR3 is CASSFGRGAYNEQFF. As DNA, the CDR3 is TGTGCCAGCAGTTTCGGCAGGGGAGCCTACAATGAGCAGTTCTTC.

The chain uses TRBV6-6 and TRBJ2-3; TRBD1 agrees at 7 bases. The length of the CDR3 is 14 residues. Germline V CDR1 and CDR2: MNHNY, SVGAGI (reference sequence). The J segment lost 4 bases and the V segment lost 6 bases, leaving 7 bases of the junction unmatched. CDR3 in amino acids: CASRDRVGADTQYF. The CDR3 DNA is TGTGCCAGCAGAGACAGGGTTGGTGCAGATACGCAGTATTTT.

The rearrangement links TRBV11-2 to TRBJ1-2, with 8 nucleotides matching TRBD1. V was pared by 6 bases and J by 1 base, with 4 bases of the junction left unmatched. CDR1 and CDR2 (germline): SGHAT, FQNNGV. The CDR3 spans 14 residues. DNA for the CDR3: TGTGCCAGCAGGGACAGGGACGGTAACTATGGCTACACCTTC. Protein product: CASRDRDGNYGYTF.

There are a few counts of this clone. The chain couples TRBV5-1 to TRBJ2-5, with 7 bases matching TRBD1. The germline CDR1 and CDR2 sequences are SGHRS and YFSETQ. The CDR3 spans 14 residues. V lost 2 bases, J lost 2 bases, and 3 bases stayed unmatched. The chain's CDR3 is CASSFGTEQETQYF. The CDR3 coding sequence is TGCGCCAGCAGCTTCGGGACAGAGCAAGAGACCCAGTACTTC.

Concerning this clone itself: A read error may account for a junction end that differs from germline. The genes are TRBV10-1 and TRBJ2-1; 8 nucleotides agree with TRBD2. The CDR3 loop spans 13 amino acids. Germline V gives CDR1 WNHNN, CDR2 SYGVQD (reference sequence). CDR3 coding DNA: TGCGCCAGCAGTGCGACCCTAGCGGGCGAGCGGTTCTTC. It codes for CASSATLAGERFF.

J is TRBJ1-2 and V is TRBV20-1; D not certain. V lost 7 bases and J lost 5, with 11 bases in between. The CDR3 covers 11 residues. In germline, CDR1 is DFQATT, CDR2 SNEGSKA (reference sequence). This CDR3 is CSEGDPYGYTF. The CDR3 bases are TGCAGTGAGGGCGATCCTTATGGCTACACCTTC.

The CDR3 is CASSRKGGTNEKLFF. CDR3 nucleotide sequence: TGTGCCAGCAGTCGAAAGGGGGGCACTAATGAAAAACTGTTTTTT. The chain employs TRBV27 and TRBJ1-4; the D gene is possibly TRBD1 (6 bases). Germline CDR1 and CDR2: MNHEY and SMNVEV (reference sequence). This CDR3 is 15 amino acids long. V dropped 5 bases and J dropped 2 bases, with 12 bases sitting between them.

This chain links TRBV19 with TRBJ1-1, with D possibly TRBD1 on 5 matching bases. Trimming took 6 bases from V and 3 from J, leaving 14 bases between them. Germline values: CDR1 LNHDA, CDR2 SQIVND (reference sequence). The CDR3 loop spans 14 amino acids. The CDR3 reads CASRGRAGYTEAFF. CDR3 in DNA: TGTGCCAGTAGGGGGCGGGCGGGCTACACTGAAGCTTTCTTT. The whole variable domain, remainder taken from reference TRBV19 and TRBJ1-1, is DGGITQSPKYLFRKEGQNVTLSCEQNLNHDAMYWYRQDPGQGLRLIYYSQIVNDFQKGDIAEGYSVSREKKESFPLTVTSAQKNPTAFYLCASRGRAGYTEAFFGQGTRLTVV.

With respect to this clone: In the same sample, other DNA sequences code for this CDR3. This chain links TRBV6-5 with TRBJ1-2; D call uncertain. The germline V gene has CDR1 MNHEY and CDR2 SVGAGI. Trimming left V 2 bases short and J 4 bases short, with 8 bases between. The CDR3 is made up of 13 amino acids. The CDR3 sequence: CASSYKGIYGYTF. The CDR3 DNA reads TGTGCCAGCAGTTACAAGGGAATCTATGGCTACACCTTC.